Reported below is one T cell receptor (beta chain). This sample was included in a study of tumor-infiltrating lymphocytes in primary liver carcinoma. V lost 5 bases, J lost 4 bases, and 9 bases lay in between. The germline V gene has CDR1 MDHEN and CDR2 SYDVKM. This CDR3 is built from 14 residues. The authors made TCR beta cDNA from 400 to 600 ng total RNA with a constant-region primer. ARM-PCR, slightly modified, supplied the TCR beta libraries through three nested multiplex PCR rounds. Both of the initial two PCR rounds ran for nine to ten cycles and employed TRBV1-TRBV30 forward primers alongside a C-beta reverse primer. TCRdb called the multiplex PCR reads again in MiXCR, with one record for every CDR3 protein. In the table there are some 200,000 distinct CDR3 sequences, less than 75% of which are singletons. Unsorted whole blood supplied the blood RNA, and germline DNA was isolated too. Before any surgery took place, approximately 3.7 milliliters of peripheral blood were collected.

Sequenced material: peripheral blood. The TCR was taken from a woman in her fifties or sixties with primary liver carcinoma and hepatitis B virus infection. The chain recombines TRBV28 with TRBJ1-6; no firm D call. The CDR3 sequence: CASSRTEYNSPLHF. CDR3 nucleotide sequence: TGTGCCAGCAGTCGGACGGAGTATAATTCACCCCTCCACTTT.